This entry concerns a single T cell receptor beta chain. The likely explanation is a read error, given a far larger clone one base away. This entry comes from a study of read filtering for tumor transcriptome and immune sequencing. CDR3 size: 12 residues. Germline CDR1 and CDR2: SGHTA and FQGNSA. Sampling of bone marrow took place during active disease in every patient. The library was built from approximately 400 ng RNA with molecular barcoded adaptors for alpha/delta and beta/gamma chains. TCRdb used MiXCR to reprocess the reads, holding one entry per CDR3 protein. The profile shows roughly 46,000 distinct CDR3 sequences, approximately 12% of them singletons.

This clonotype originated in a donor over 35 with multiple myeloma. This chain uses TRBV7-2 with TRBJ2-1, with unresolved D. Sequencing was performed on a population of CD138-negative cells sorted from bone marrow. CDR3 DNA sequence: TGTGCCAGCAGCCGCAGTAGGGATGAGCTGTTCTTC. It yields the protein CASSRSRDELFF.